These 14 T cell receptor beta chains were all obtained from the same sample, sequenced in a study of blood T cell repertoires in COVID-19. Assay used: immunoSEQ multiplex PCR; TCRdb lists only in-frame clones, some missing. The sample lists about 160,000 clones, roughly 85% occurring once. The sequenced sample was PBMCs or T cells enriched from blood (not recorded which). These receptor sequences come from a woman aged 50 to 60 who had recovered from COVID-19.

The chain couples TRBV18 to TRBJ1-1; D is unclear. CDR3 length equals 14 residues. The V end was cut by 3 bases, the J end by 3 bases, with 11 bases between. The germline V gene has CDR1 KGHSH and CDR2 LQKENI. In nucleotides, the CDR3 is TGTGCCAGCTCACCGTCCTACGGGGACACTGAAGCTTTCTTT. Its protein product is CASSPSYGDTEAFF.

This chain uses TRBV18 with TRBJ2-2; 8 bases fit TRBD1. Trimming took 4 bases from V and 6 from J; bases not matched to a gene: 13. Germline V CDR1 and CDR2: KGHSH, LQKENI. CDR3 size: 17 residues. Here the CDR3 reads CASSLKQGALVAGELFF. The CDR3 DNA sequence: TGTGCCAGCTCACTAAAGCAGGGGGCCCTCGTGGCCGGGGAGCTGTTTTTT.

J is TRBJ1-1 and V is TRBV28; 7 nucleotides align to TRBD1. Trimming removed 5 bases from V and 4 bases from J; junction bases left unmatched: 7. The CDR3 has 14 amino acids. Germline CDR1 is MDHEN and CDR2 is SYDVKM. CDR3 sequence reads: CASSTRDRPTEAFF. CDR3 bases: TGTGCCAGCAGTACCCGGGACAGACCCACTGAAGCTTTCTTT.

The rearrangement joins TRBV3-1 (or the pseudogene TRBV3-2) to TRBJ2-2; TRBD2 aligns across 13 bases. This CDR3 is built from 19 residues. Trimming at V came to 4 bases and at J to 6 bases, leaving 14 bases not matched to a gene. The germline gives CDR1 LGHDT, CDR2 YNNKEL (reference sequence). CDR3 region: CASSRGGLAGRLGAGELFF. CDR3 DNA: TGTGCCAGCAGCCGAGGGGGACTAGCGGGACGCCTGGGGGCCGGGGAGCTGTTTTTT.

The chain links TRBV6-5 to TRBJ2-3, with D perhaps TRBD2 (5 bases). The V end lost 6 bases, the J end lost 4 bases, and 14 bases lay between the germline ends. This CDR3 is built from 14 residues. In germline, CDR1 is MNHEY, CDR2 SVGAGI. The CDR3 nucleotides are TGTGCCAGCAGGTCCGGGCAGCGGCCAGATACGCAGTATTTT. Translated: CASRSGQRPDTQYF.

This rearrangement joins TRBV18 to TRBJ1-5, with D hard to call. CDR1 KGHSH and CDR2 LQKENI come from the germline V gene. The CDR3 contains 13 residues. Trimming shortened V by 4 bases and J by 1 base, and 5 bases separated the two germline ends. The CDR3 bases are TGTGCCAGCTCACTTGAGAGCAATCAGCCCCAGCATTTT. This translates into CASSLESNQPQHF.

The chain employs TRBV19 and TRBJ2-1; 10 nucleotides agree with TRBD1. Per the germline V gene, CDR1 is LNHDA and CDR2 is SQIVND (reference sequence). CDR3 size: 16 residues. V shed 5 bases and J 6 bases; nucleotides not matched to a gene: 10. The CDR3 reads CASSPQTGGSPNEQFF. CDR3 DNA: TGTGCCAGTAGTCCTCAGACAGGGGGCTCCCCCAATGAGCAGTTCTTC.

The chain joins TRBV7-2 to TRBJ2-7, with unresolved D. The CDR3 has 13 residues. CDR1 is SGHTA, CDR2 FQGNSA, per germline. V gave up 3 bases and J gave up 3 bases, with 9 bases separating them. The CDR3 DNA reads TGTGCCAGCAGCTTTGGAGTGGGCTACGAGCAGTACGTC. It is translated as CASSFGVGYEQYV.

V and J are TRBV6-2 or TRBV6-3 and TRBJ2-6; tentative D call: TRBD1 (6 bases). V lost 2 bases and J lost 2, with 7 bases in between. Germline-derived CDR1 and CDR2 are MNHEY and SVGEGT. The length of the CDR3 is 15 residues. The CDR3 is CASSYTGPGANVLTF. The CDR3 nucleotides read TGTGCCAGCAGTTACACAGGGCCTGGGGCCAACGTCCTGACTTTC.

The chain carries TRBV7-2 and TRBJ1-2; a weak D match, TRBD1 (6 bases). V was pared by 6 bases and J by 6 bases, with 11 bases between. CDR1 is SGHTA and CDR2 is FQGNSA in the germline V gene. CDR3 length: 12 residues. CDR3 residues: CASRAGDDGYTF. CDR3 sequence (DNA): TGTGCCAGCAGGGCAGGGGATGATGGCTACACCTTC. The whole variable domain, filled in from reference TRBV7-2 and TRBJ1-2, reads GAGVSQSPSNKVTEKGKDVELRCDPISGHTALYWYRQSLGQGLEFLIYFQGNSAPDKSGLPSDRFSAERTGGSVSTLTIQRTQQEDSAVYLCASRAGDDGYTFGSGTRLTVV.

The gene calls are TRBV3-1 (or the pseudogene TRBV3-2) and TRBJ2-2; the D is unclear. V was clipped by 3 bases and J by 4 bases, with 9 bases between them. Germline assignment: CDR1 LGHDT and CDR2 YNNKEL (reference sequence). This CDR3 spans 14 amino acids. The chain's CDR3 is CASSQGPSTGELFF. CDR3 sequence (DNA): TGTGCCAGCAGCCAGGGCCCCAGCACCGGGGAGCTGTTTTTT.

The rearrangement links TRBV28 to TRBJ1-5; TRBD1 matches 8 bases. Trimming took 7 bases from V and 6 from J; bases not matched to a gene: 5. The CDR3 is 13 amino acids. Germline CDR1 MDHEN, CDR2 SYDVKM. CDR3: CASNLDRGQPQHF. The DNA for the CDR3 is TGTGCCAGCAACCTCGACAGGGGTCAGCCCCAGCATTTT.

This rearrangement joins TRBV7-9 to TRBJ2-1; the D gene is possibly TRBD1 (6 bases). Deletions cut 5 bases from V and 13 bases from J, with 15 bases between. The CDR3 totals 12 residues. Germline values: CDR1 SEHNR, CDR2 FQNEAQ (reference sequence). The CDR3 sequence: CASSTDSPFQFF. Here the CDR3 DNA reads TGTGCCAGCAGCACGGACAGCCCCTTTCAGTTCTTC.

The rearrangement links TRBV7-8 to TRBJ2-7; D gene ambiguous. V lost 3 bases, J lost 6 bases, and 9 bases lay in between. The germline CDR1 and CDR2 sequences are SGHVS and FQNEAQ. This CDR3 contains 12 residues. CDR3 sequence (DNA): TGTGCCAGCAGCTTCCCCGCCAGCGAGCAGTACGTC. It yields the protein CASSFPASEQYV.